A single sample is the source of the 5 T cell receptor beta chains below, sequenced in a study of blood T cell repertoires in COVID-19. The repertoire was sequenced with immunoSEQ multiplex PCR; TCRdb's copy has only in-frame clones and lacks some. This table holds more than 95,000 clones, roughly 91% found once. The specimen sequenced was peripheral blood. The source is a human donor in a cohort sampled during active COVID-19.

There are a few counts of this clone. The V call is TRBV7-9, the J call TRBJ1-5; TRBD1 is a possible D gene (6 bases). Germline-derived CDR1 and CDR2 are SEHNR and FQNEAQ (reference sequence). The CDR3 is made up of 15 amino acids. V gave up 4 bases and J gave up 6 bases, with 16 bases separating them. CDR3 sequence reads: CASSSTGPGSQPQHF. The CDR3 DNA sequence: TGTGCCAGCAGCTCCACAGGGCCGGGGAGTCAGCCCCAGCATTTT.

This chain links TRBV19 with TRBJ2-7; the match to TRBD1 covers 9 bases. V dropped 4 bases and J dropped 3; count of bases not matched to a gene: 4. CDR1 LNHDA and CDR2 SQIVND come from the germline V gene (reference sequence). CDR3 length equals 14 residues. CDR3 coding DNA: TGTGCCAGTAGTAGCGGGGGACAGGGCTACGAGCAGTACTTC. The encoded protein is CASSSGGQGYEQYF.

This clone was found once. V gene TRBV6-2 or TRBV6-3 combines with J gene TRBJ1-2; 8 nucleotides agree with TRBD1. Germline V gene sequence: CDR1 MNHEY, CDR2 SVGEGT. V lost 0 bases and J lost 7; bases outside the gene matches: 1. The CDR3 is 13 residues long. The CDR3 DNA is TGTGCCAGCAGTTACTCGACAGGGGTTGGCTACACCTTC. Its protein product is CASSYSTGVGYTF.

The rearrangement links TRBV3-1 (or the pseudogene TRBV3-2) to TRBJ2-5; 8 bases map to TRBD2. This CDR3 contains 13 residues. Trimming took 11 bases from V and 3 from J; bases not matched to a gene: 8. Germline CDR1 is LGHDT and CDR2 is YNNKEL (reference sequence). The CDR3 sequence is CAARRGGEETQYF. The CDR3 nucleotides are TGTGCCGCTCGACGGGGGGGGGAAGAGACCCAGTACTTC.

V and J are TRBV13 and TRBJ2-7, with D possibly matching TRBD1 (6 bases). Germline V gene data show CDR1 as PRHDT and CDR2 as FYEKMQ (reference sequence). The CDR3 sequence is 16 residues long. V lost 5 bases and J lost 1, with 18 bases in between. CDR3 in amino acids: CASSPTGTPQSYEQYF. In nucleotides, the CDR3 is TGTGCCAGCAGCCCGACTGGGACACCCCAATCCTACGAGCAGTACTTC.